Described below is a single T cell receptor (beta chain) sequence and its context. The data were taken from a study of cytomegalovirus exposure and HLA in healthy donors. Overall study: Samples from HLA-typed donors yielded about 85 million unique TCRs in an early data release.

The PCR was carried out with 60 Vbeta primers and 13 Jbeta primers. Some clones are missing from TCRdb's copy, which holds only in-frame ones; the method was immunoSEQ multiplex PCR. This repertoire includes nearly 200,000 clones. Material: PBMCs. This receptor was taken from a boy younger than 18 in good health and CMV-seronegative.

CDR3 in amino acids: CASSELRDSPATGELFF. The CDR3 bases are TGTGCCAGCAGTGAACTCCGGGACAGTCCTGCCACCGGGGAGCTGTTTTTT. The chain joins TRBV2 to TRBJ2-2; TRBD1 matches at 7 bases. This CDR3 has 17 residues. The ends lost 2 bases at V and 4 bases at J; junction bases unmatched: 10. Germline CDR1 and CDR2: SNHLY and FYNNEI.